This entry lists 16 T cell receptor beta chains sequenced from one sample in a study of blood T cell repertoires in COVID-19. Here immunoSEQ multiplex PCR was the method, and the copy in TCRdb shows in-frame clones only, minus some. The table has roughly 70,000 clones, more than 70% seen once. Sample: peripheral blood. These receptors were obtained from a woman between 70 and 85 years old with acute or convalescent COVID-19.

Only a few counts were recorded for this clone. This chain connects TRBV6-2 or TRBV6-3 to TRBJ2-7; TRBD2 might be the D (6 bases). Trimming took off 5 bases at V and 1 base at J, with 18 bases between the two ends. CDR3 size: 16 residues. Germline lookup yields CDR1 MNHEY and CDR2 SVGEGT. The CDR3 DNA is TGTGCCAGCAGTCTAGGAGGGGCATTAACGTCCTACGAGCAGTACTTC. Translation: CASSLGGALTSYEQYF.

This clone was counted between two and nine times. The V gene is TRBV4-1, the J gene TRBJ1-6; a possible D gene is TRBD1 (5 bases). The germline gives CDR1 MGHRA, CDR2 YSYEKL. V was pared by 1 base and J by 8 bases, with 18 bases between. The CDR3 runs to 17 residues. In DNA form, the CDR3 reads TGCGCCAGCAGCCAAGTCGCTTTGGGACTCGGGTATTCACCCCTCCACTTT. Translated, it gives CASSQVALGLGYSPLHF.

The chain recombines TRBV5-1 with TRBJ2-3, with a possible D match to TRBD2 (6 bases). Per germline, CDR1 SGHRS and CDR2 YFSETQ. The CDR3 is 15 residues long. V was trimmed by 4 bases and J by 0 bases, leaving 12 bases between them. DNA of the CDR3: TGCGCCAGCAGCACTGGGGAGGTGAGCACAGATACGCAGTATTTT. Translated, it gives CASSTGEVSTDTQYF. The complete variable domain, with remaining parts taken from reference TRBV5-1 and TRBJ2-3, reads KAGVTQTPRYLIKTRGQQVTLSCSPISGHRSVSWYQQTPGQGLQFLFEYFSETQRNKGNFPGRFSGRQFSNSRSEMNVSTLELGDSALYLCASSTGEVSTDTQYFGPGTRLTVL.

This chain links TRBV28 with TRBJ2-1, with TRBD2 matching over 13 bases. The CDR3 covers 16 residues. CDR1 is MDHEN and CDR2 is SYDVKM in the germline V gene. V was pared by 5 bases and J by 4 bases, with 5 bases of the junction left unmatched. This CDR3 is CASSPRTSGGYNEQFF. Written as DNA, the CDR3 is TGTGCCAGCAGTCCGCGGACTAGCGGGGGTTACAATGAGCAGTTCTTC.

The chain combines TRBV27 with TRBJ1-1; possibly TRBD1 for D (6 bases). The length of the CDR3 is 15 residues. CDR1 and CDR2 from the germline V gene are MNHEY and SMNVEV (reference sequence). Between the trimmed V and J ends, which lost 1 base and 3 bases, there was a span of 12 bases. The CDR3 region has the DNA TGTGCCAGCAGTTTATACCCAGGGGTGGACACTGAAGCTTTCTTT. It is translated as CASSLYPGVDTEAFF.

V and J are TRBV19 and TRBJ2-5; 11 bases fit TRBD1. The V gene's germline CDR1 is LNHDA and CDR2 SQIVND (reference sequence). With 9 bases clipped from V and 2 bases from J, the junction kept 2 bases outside the gene matches. This CDR3 comprises 13 residues. The CDR3 spells CASRDRGQETQYF. In DNA, the CDR3 is TGTGCCAGCAGGGACAGGGGGCAAGAGACCCAGTACTTC.

CDR3 sequence (DNA): TGTGCCAGTAGTCGGGACAGATTATTCTCTGGGGCCAACGTCCTGACTTTC. It encodes CASSRDRLFSGANVLTF. The V and J genes are TRBV19 and TRBJ2-6, with 7 positions matching TRBD1. The length of the CDR3 is 17 residues. After removal of 5 bases from V and 0 bases from J, the junction contained 7 bases not matched to a gene. The V gene's germline CDR1 is LNHDA and CDR2 SQIVND (reference sequence).

This chain links TRBV24-1 with TRBJ1-5, with D perhaps matching TRBD1 (6 bases). From germline, CDR1 is KGHDR and CDR2 SFDVKD. Trimming took off 4 bases at V and 2 bases at J, with 11 bases between the two ends. The CDR3 contains 15 residues. This chain's CDR3 is CATSDAAGGNQPQHF. CDR3 coding DNA: TGTGCCACCAGTGACGCGGCAGGGGGCAATCAGCCCCAGCATTTT.

The V and J genes are TRBV7-3 and TRBJ2-2; unclear D gene. V shed 4 bases and J shed 4 bases, with 7 bases lying between them. This CDR3 contains 13 residues. Germline lookup yields CDR1 SGHTA and CDR2 FQGTGA. The CDR3 nucleotides are TGTGCCAGCAGCTCTCTCCTCACCGGGGAGCTGTTTTTT. This translates into CASSSLLTGELFF.

This chain links TRBV5-6 with TRBJ1-2; 7 bases agree with TRBD1. Trimming cost V 1 base and J 4 bases; bases outside gene matches: 10. CDR3 length: 16 residues. The germline V gene encodes CDR1 SGHDT and CDR2 YYEEEE. The DNA for the CDR3 is TGTGCCAGCAGCTTGACGGGACAGCTTTTTGGCTATGGCTACACCTTC. Its protein is CASSLTGQLFGYGYTF.

This clone was picked up one time. J is TRBJ2-1 and V is TRBV11-2, with no clear D. This CDR3 spans 13 amino acids. V was cut by 6 bases and J by 0 bases, with 6 bases left in between. Germline values: CDR1 SGHAT, CDR2 FQNNGV. CDR3 sequence: CASRYSSYNEQFF. CDR3 nucleotides: TGTGCCAGCAGATACAGCTCCTACAATGAGCAGTTCTTC.

J is TRBJ2-6 and V is TRBV28; D might be TRBD2 (6 bases). This CDR3 is 16 amino acids long. V lost 2 bases to trimming and J lost 2 bases, with 10 bases between them. Looked up from germline, CDR1 is MDHEN and CDR2 is SYDVKM. The CDR3 sequence: CASSLIGGAGANVLTF. CDR3 sequence (DNA): TGTGCCAGCAGTTTAATTGGAGGGGCTGGGGCCAACGTCCTGACTTTC. Complete variable domain (other parts from reference TRBV28 and TRBJ2-6): DVKVTQSSRYLVKRTGEKVFLECVQDMDHENMFWYRQDPGLGLRLIYFSYDVKMKEKGDIPEGYSVSREKKERFSLILESASTNQTSMYLCASSLIGGAGANVLTFGAGSRLTVL.

The genes are TRBV6-2 or TRBV6-3 and TRBJ1-5, with 9 bases fitting TRBD1. V shed 4 bases, J shed 3 bases, and the junction held 10 bases outside the gene matches. This CDR3 region has 17 residues. From germline, CDR1 is MNHEY and CDR2 SVGEGT. The CDR3: CASSSLGQGRNNQPQHF. In nucleotides, the CDR3 is TGTGCCAGCAGTTCCTTGGGACAGGGCAGGAACAATCAGCCCCAGCATTTT.

The gene calls are TRBV7-2 and TRBJ2-1; 8 bases match TRBD1. This CDR3 is built from 14 residues. Germline values: CDR1 SGHTA, CDR2 FQGNSA. V dropped 5 bases and J dropped 7; count of bases not matched to a gene: 7. Here the CDR3 reads CASSDRTGQNEQFF. The CDR3 DNA follows: TGTGCCAGCAGCGACCGGACAGGGCAGAATGAGCAGTTCTTC.

The gene calls are TRBV15 and TRBJ1-1, with 9 nucleotides matching TRBD1. V gave up 5 bases and J gave up 5 bases; unmatched junction bases: 9. Per germline, CDR1 LNHNV and CDR2 YYDKDF (reference sequence). CDR3 size: 15 residues. CDR3 loop: CATSWGQGVVTEAFF. For the CDR3, the DNA is TGTGCCACCAGCTGGGGACAGGGTGTGGTGACTGAAGCTTTCTTT.

The V call is TRBV19, the J call TRBJ2-1; 16 positions match TRBD2. Losses at the gene ends were 3 bases for V and 10 bases for J; bases not matched to a gene: 6. The CDR3 consists of 16 residues. Germline-derived CDR1 and CDR2 are LNHDA and SQIVND (reference sequence). The CDR3 reads CASSMGLAGGPKEQFF. DNA for the CDR3: TGTGCCAGTAGTATGGGACTAGCGGGAGGGCCTAAGGAGCAGTTCTTC.